The rows below give T cell receptor beta chains drawn from one sample of a study of OX40 agonist ivuxolimab in advanced cancers. The protocol was immunoSEQ multiplex PCR, while the TCRdb copy is restricted to in-frame clones and leaves out a portion. This table holds about 95,000 clones, roughly nine tenths found once. The sample in question was CD4+ or CD8+ T cells sorted from blood, obtained in a trial of the OX40 agonist ivuxolimab. The source is an adult with an advanced solid tumor such as melanoma, head and neck, liver or kidney cancer. The CDR3 runs from the conserved cysteine through the conserved F or W. Each record gives: clone size, CDR3 length, J gene, V gene, D gene, CDR3 DNA, CDR3 protein. A D gene is named only where the DNA matches it firmly. Clone size is given for some rows only: seen once, a few or many times, or a class if the clone is expanded.

>NA|13|TRBJ2-1|TRBV7-2|NA
TGTGCCAGCAGCTACCGGGACACCAATGAGCAGTTCTTC
CASSYRDTNEQFF
>NA|15|TRBJ2-2|TRBV11-3|NA
TGTGCCAGCAGCTTGGGCCAGGGAAACACCGGGGAGCTGTTTTTT
CASSLGQGNTGELFF
>NA|17|TRBJ2-3|TRBV6-1|NA
TGTGCCAGCAGTGAAGCGGGCAGGGGCGGTTGGACAGATACGCAGTATTTT
CASSEAGRGGWTDTQYF
>NA|15|TRBJ1-6|TRBV7-9|NA
TGTGCCAGCAGCTTAACAGTAACCTATAATTCACCCCTCCACTTT
CASSLTVTYNSPLHF
>NA|16|TRBJ1-2|TRBV5-4|TRBD1
TGTGCCAGCACCCCAGGACAGGGCCTTTTGGACTATGGCTACACCTTC
CASTPGQGLLDYGYTF
>NA|12|TRBJ1-3|TRBV11-2|TRBD1
TGTGCCAGCAGCTCTACAGGGGTCACCATATATTTT
CASSSTGVTIYF
>NA|12|TRBJ2-7|TRBV30|TRBD1
TGTGCCTTGACAGGGAATTCCTACGAGCAGTACTTC
CALTGNSYEQYF
>few|12|TRBJ1-5|TRBV5-4|NA
TGTGCCAGCAGCGTGGAGAATCAGCCCCAGCATTTT
CASSVENQPQHF
>NA|14|TRBJ2-3|TRBV27|NA
TGTGCCAGCAGTTTGAGACTCGGCCCAGATACGCAGTATTTT
CASSLRLGPDTQYF
>NA|18|TRBJ2-7|TRBV28|NA
TGTGCCAGCAGTTCCCCGTGGTGGAGGGGGCGAATAGGGTACGAGCAGTACTTC
CASSSPWWRGRIGYEQYF
>NA|14|TRBJ2-7|TRBV4-1|NA
TGCGCCAGCAGCCATAATTGGAGCCCCTACGAGCAGTACTTC
CASSHNWSPYEQYF
>NA|13|TRBJ1-2|TRBV27|TRBD1
TGTGCCAGCAGTTTATCAGGGGGCGGTGGCTACACCTTC
CASSLSGGGGYTF
>NA|12|TRBJ1-3|TRBV29-1|NA
TGCAGCGTTGGAGTCTCTGGAAACACCATATATTTT
CSVGVSGNTIYF
>NA|15|TRBJ1-5|TRBV4-2|NA
TGTGCCAGCAGCCAAGATTTACAGGTTAATCAGCCCCAGCATTTT
CASSQDLQVNQPQHF
>few|14|TRBJ1-2|TRBV2|TRBD1
TGTGCCAGCAGTGACCCCAGGGGGCGTGATGGCTACACCTTC
CASSDPRGRDGYTF
>NA|11|TRBJ1-4|TRBV18|NA
TGTGCCAGCTCTGAGAATGAAAAACTGTTTTTT
CASSENEKLFF
>NA|16|TRBJ1-2|TRBV4-3|NA
TGCGCCAGCAGCCAAGAGTCCGGCAGCGAGAACTATGGCTACACCTTC
CASSQESGSENYGYTF
>NA|13|TRBJ2-5|TRBV6-1|NA
TGTGCCAGCAGTGTCGGAAACCAAGAGACCCAGTACTTC
CASSVGNQETQYF
>NA|14|TRBJ2-1|TRBV7-9|NA
TGTGCCAGCCAGACTCTCTCATCCTACAATGAGCAGTTCTTC
CASQTLSSYNEQFF
>NA|17|TRBJ1-4|TRBV29-1|NA
TGCAGCGTTGAAGAGGTATCCAGGCGCACGGGGAATGAAAAACTGTTTTTT
CSVEEVSRRTGNEKLFF
>NA|15|TRBJ2-7|TRBV4-3|TRBD1
TGCGCCAGCAGCCAAGATCCCGCGACAGGGCTCGAGCAGTACTTC
CASSQDPATGLEQYF
>NA|14|TRBJ1-5|TRBV19|NA
TGTGCCAGTAGAAGGACGCGGGGCAATCAGCCCCAGCATTTT
CASRRTRGNQPQHF
>NA|18|TRBJ2-1|TRBV27|TRBD1
TGTGCCAGCAGTTTGTTTTTCAAATCCCTACAGGGGAACAATGAGCAGTTCTTC
CASSLFFKSLQGNNEQFF
>NA|18|TRBJ2-1|TRBV13|TRBD2
TGTGCCAGCAGCTTGCTTAGCGGGAGGGTTAGCTCCTACAATGAGCAGTTCTTC
CASSLLSGRVSSYNEQFF
>few|12|TRBJ1-1|TRBV5-6|NA
TGTGCCAGCAGCAAAGAGGAATTAACGGCTTTCTTT
CASSKEELTAFF
>once|15|TRBJ2-7|TRBV5-4|TRBD2
TGTGCCAGCAGCCCCGACAGCGGGAGTCCCTACGAGCAGTACTTC
CASSPDSGSPYEQYF
>NA|14|TRBJ2-2|TRBV5-5|TRBD1
TGTGCCAGCAGCTACGACAGGGATGGCGGGGAGCTGTTTTTT
CASSYDRDGGELFF
>NA|13|TRBJ2-7|TRBV4-2|NA
TGTGCCAGCAGCCAAGATCTTTGGGACGAGCAGTACTTC
CASSQDLWDEQYF
>NA|13|TRBJ1-2|TRBV5-1|TRBD1
TGCGCCAGCAACACAGGGGACGGAGTTGGCTACACCTTC
CASNTGDGVGYTF
>NA|14|TRBJ1-6|TRBV7-2|NA
TGTGCCAGCAGCCTAGGGGCCTCTAATTCACCCCTCCACTTT
CASSLGASNSPLHF
>NA|15|TRBJ1-1|TRBV6-6|TRBD1
TGTGCCAGCAGTTACCGGGACAGCCAGAACACTGAAGCTTTCTTT
CASSYRDSQNTEAFF
>NA|14|TRBJ2-1|TRBV19|NA
TGTGCCAGTAGTATAGCCTGGACAGACAATGAGCAGTTCTTC
CASSIAWTDNEQFF
>NA|16|TRBJ2-2|TRBV7-3|TRBD1
TGTGCCAGCAGCTTGGACAGGGGCCCGAACACCGGGGAGCTGTTTTTT
CASSLDRGPNTGELFF
>NA|13|TRBJ1-5|TRBV7-3|TRBD1
TGTGCCAGCAGCTTAGACAGGGATCAGCCCCAGCATTTT
CASSLDRDQPQHF
>NA|12|TRBJ2-1|TRBV18|NA
TGTGCCAGCTCACCCTTGAATGATGAGCAGTTCTTC
CASSPLNDEQFF
>NA|16|TRBJ1-3|TRBV7-3|NA
TGTGCCAGCAGCTTAGGGGCGGCTAGCTCTGGAAACACCATATATTTT
CASSLGAASSGNTIYF
>NA|15|TRBJ2-6|TRBV5-1|NA
TGCGCCAGCAGCTTGGGACAACCTGGGGCCAACGTCCTGACTTTC
CASSLGQPGANVLTF
>NA|13|TRBJ1-1|TRBV30|NA
TGTGCCTGGACAGGCGGGGGGCACACTGAAGCTTTCTTT
CAWTGGGHTEAFF
>once|12|TRBJ1-2|TRBV28|NA
TGTGCCAGCAGTTTGCTCCAGAATGGCTACACCTTC
CASSLLQNGYTF
>NA|17|TRBJ2-3|TRBV4-2|TRBD1
TGTGCCAGCAGCCGAATGACGGACAGGCCGAGCACAGATACGCAGTATTTT
CASSRMTDRPSTDTQYF
>once|15|TRBJ2-7|TRBV7-2|TRBD1
TGTGCCAGCAGCTCGAAGACAGGGGGTGGGTACGAGCAGTACTTC
CASSSKTGGGYEQYF
>NA|16|TRBJ2-1|TRBV11-3|TRBD2
TGTGCCAGCAGCTTAGGAGTGGCTAGCGGGAGCCATGAGCAGTTCTTC
CASSLGVASGSHEQFF
>NA|14|TRBJ2-7|TRBV19|NA
TGTGCCAGTAGTATAGGGACAGAGGTTTACGAGCAGTACTTC
CASSIGTEVYEQYF
>NA|13|TRBJ1-5|TRBV6-1|NA
TGTGCCACCTTGGGGGGACAAAATCAGCCCCAGCATTTT
CATLGGQNQPQHF
>NA|13|TRBJ1-3|TRBV6-5|NA
TGTGCCAGCAGCCCTGCTTCTGGAAACACCATATATTTT
CASSPASGNTIYF
>NA|14|TRBJ1-6|TRBV5-4|TRBD1
TGTGCCAGCAGCTTGGGGACAGGGGAATCACCCCTCCACTTT
CASSLGTGESPLHF